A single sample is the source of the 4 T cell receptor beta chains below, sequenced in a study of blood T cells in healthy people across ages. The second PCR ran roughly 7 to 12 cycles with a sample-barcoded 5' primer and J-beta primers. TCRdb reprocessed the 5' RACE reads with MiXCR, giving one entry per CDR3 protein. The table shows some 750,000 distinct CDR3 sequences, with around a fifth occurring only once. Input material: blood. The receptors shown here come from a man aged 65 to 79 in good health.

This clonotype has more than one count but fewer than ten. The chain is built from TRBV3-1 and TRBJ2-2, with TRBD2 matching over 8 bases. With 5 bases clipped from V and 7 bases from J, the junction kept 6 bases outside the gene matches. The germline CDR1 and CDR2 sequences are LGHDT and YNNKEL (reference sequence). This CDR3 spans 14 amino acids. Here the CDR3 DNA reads TGTGCCAGCAGCTACGGACTAGCACTCGGGGAGCTGTTTTTT. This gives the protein CASSYGLALGELFF.

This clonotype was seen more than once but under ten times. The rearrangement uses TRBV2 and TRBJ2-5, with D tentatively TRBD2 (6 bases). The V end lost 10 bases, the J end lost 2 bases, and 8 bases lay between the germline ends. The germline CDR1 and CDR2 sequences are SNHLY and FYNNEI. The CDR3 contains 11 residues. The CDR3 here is CAKGLQETQYF. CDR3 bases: TGTGCCAAGGGACTGCAAGAGACCCAGTACTTC. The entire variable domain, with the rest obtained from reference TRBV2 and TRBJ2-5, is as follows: EPEVTQTPSHQVTQMGQEVILRCVPISNHLYFYWYRQILGQKVEFLVSFYNNEISEKSEIFDDQFSVERPDGSNFTLKIRSTKLEDSAMYFCAKGLQETQYFGPGTRLLVL.

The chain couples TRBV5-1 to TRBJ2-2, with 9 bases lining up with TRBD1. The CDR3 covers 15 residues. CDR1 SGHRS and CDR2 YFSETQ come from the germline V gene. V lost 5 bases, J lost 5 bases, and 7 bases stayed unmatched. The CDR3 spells CASRPGQGKTGELFF. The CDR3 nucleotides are TGCGCCAGCAGGCCGGGACAGGGAAAGACCGGGGAGCTGTTTTTT.

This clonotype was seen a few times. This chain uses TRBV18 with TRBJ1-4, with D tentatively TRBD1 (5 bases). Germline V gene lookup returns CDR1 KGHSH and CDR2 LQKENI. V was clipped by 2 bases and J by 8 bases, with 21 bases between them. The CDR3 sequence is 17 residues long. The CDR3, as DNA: TGTGCCAGCTCACCATCCGCCATCGGGACGGCTTACGAAAAACTGTTTTTT. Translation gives CASSPSAIGTAYEKLFF. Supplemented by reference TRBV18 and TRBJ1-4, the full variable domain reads NAGVMQNPRHLVRRRGQEARLRCSPMKGHSHVYWYRQLPEEGLKFMVYLQKENIIDESGMPKERFSAEFPKEGPSILRIQQVVRGDSAAYFCASSPSAIGTAYEKLFFGSGTQLSVL.